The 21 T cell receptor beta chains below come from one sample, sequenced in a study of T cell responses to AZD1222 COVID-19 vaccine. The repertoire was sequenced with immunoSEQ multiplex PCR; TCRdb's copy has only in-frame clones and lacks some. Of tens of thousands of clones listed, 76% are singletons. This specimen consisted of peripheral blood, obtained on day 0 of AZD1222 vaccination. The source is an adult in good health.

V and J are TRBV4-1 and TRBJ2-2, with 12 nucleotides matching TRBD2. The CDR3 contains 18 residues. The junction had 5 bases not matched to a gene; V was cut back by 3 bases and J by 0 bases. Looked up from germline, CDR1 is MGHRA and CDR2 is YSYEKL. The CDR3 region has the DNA TGCGCCAGCAGCCATGGGCTAGCGGGGGGGGCGAACACCGGGGAGCTGTTTTTT. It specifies CASSHGLAGGANTGELFF.

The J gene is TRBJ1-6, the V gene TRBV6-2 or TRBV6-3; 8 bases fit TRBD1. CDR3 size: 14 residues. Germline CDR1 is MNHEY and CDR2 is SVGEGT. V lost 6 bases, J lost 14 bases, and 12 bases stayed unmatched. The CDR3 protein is CASSPGQALEALHF. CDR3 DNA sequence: TGTGCCAGCAGCCCGGGACAGGCCCTCGAGGCCCTCCACTTT.

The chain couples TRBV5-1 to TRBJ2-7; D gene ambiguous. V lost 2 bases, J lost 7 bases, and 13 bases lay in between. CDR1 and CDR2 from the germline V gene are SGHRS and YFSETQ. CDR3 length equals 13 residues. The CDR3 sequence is CASSLGAKEEQYF. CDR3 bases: TGCGCCAGCAGCTTAGGAGCCAAAGAGGAGCAGTACTTC.

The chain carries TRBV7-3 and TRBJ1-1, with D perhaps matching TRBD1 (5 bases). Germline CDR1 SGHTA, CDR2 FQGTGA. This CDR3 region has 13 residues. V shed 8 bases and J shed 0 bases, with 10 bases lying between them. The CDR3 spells CASSDRLNTEAFF. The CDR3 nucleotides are TGTGCCAGCTCCGACAGATTGAACACTGAAGCTTTCTTT.

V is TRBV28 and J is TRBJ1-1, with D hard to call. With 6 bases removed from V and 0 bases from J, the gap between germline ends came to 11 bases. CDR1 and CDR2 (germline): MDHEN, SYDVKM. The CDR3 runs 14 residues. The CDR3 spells CASSLWVMNTEAFF. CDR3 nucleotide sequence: TGTGCCAGCAGCTTGTGGGTTATGAACACTGAAGCTTTCTTT.

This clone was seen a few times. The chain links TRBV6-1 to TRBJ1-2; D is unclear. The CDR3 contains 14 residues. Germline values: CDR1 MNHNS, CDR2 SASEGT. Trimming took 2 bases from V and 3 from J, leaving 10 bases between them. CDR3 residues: CASSEIGKYYGYTF. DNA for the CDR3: TGTGCCAGCAGTGAAATTGGCAAATACTATGGCTACACCTTC.

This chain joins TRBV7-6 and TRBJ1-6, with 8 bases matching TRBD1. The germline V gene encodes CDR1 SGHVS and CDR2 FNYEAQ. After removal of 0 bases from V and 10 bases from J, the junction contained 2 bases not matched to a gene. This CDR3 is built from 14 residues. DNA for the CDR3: TGTGCCAGCAGCTTAGCTGGGACAGGATCACCCCTCCACTTT. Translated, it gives CASSLAGTGSPLHF. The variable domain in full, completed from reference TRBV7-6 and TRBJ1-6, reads GAGVSQSPRYKVTKRGQDVALRCDPISGHVSLYWYRQALGQGPEFLTYFNYEAQQDKSGLPNDRFSAERPEGSISTLTIQRTEQRDSAMYRCASSLAGTGSPLHFGNGTRLTVT.

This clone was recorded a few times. The CDR3 is CAISEDRDQPQHF. The CDR3 coding sequence is TGTGCCATCAGTGAGGACAGGGATCAGCCCCAGCATTTT. The gene calls are TRBV10-3 and TRBJ1-5; 7 bases fit TRBD1. This CDR3 spans 13 amino acids. With 2 bases clipped from V and 5 bases from J, the junction kept 0 bases outside the gene matches. Germline V gives CDR1 ENHRY, CDR2 SYGVKD.

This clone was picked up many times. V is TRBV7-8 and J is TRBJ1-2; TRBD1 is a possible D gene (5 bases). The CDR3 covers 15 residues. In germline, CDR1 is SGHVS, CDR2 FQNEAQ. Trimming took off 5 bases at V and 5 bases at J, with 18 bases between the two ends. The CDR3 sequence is CASSPLAGLGYGYTF. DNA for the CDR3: TGTGCCAGCAGCCCGTTGGCGGGGCTTGGTTATGGCTACACCTTC.

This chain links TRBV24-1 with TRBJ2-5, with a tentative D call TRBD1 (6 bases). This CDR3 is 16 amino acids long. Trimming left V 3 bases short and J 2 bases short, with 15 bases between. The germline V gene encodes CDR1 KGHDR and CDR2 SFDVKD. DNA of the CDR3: TGTGCCACCAGTGATCTTGTAGGGGGTTTACAAGAGACCCAGTACTTC. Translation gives CATSDLVGGLQETQYF.

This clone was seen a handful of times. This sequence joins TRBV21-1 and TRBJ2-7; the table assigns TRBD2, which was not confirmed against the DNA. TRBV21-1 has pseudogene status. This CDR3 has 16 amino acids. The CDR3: CASSKERLAGANEQYF. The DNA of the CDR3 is TGTGCCAGCAGCAAAGAGAGGCTAGCGGGGGCTAACGAGCAGTACTTC.

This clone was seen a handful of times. CDR3 nucleotide sequence: TGTGCCAGCAGCTGGGGTGGCCCTAACTACAATGAGCAGTTCTTC. Its translation: CASSWGGPNYNEQFF. The chain has TRBV5-4 and TRBJ2-1; D unresolved. Germline lookup yields CDR1 SGHNT and CDR2 YYREEE (reference sequence). This CDR3 is built from 15 residues. V shed 3 bases and J shed 3 bases, with 13 bases lying between them.

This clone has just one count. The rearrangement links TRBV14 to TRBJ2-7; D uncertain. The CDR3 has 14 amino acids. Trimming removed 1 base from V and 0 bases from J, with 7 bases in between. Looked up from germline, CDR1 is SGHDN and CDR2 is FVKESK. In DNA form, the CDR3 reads TGTGCCAGCAGCCAAGTCGCCACCTCCTACGAGCAGTACTTC. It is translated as CASSQVATSYEQYF.

CDR3 nucleotide sequence: TGTGCCAGCAGTGAGGCTGGTGGGGAGCTGTTTTTT. It specifies CASSEAGGELFF. The chain uses TRBV27 and TRBJ2-2, with no clear D. This CDR3 is 12 amino acids long. With 5 bases removed from V and 8 bases from J, the gap between germline ends came to 9 bases. Per the germline V gene, CDR1 is MNHEY and CDR2 is SMNVEV (reference sequence).

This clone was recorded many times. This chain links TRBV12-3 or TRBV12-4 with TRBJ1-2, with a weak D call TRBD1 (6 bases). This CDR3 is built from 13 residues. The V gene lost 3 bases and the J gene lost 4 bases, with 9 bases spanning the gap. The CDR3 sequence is CASSFEGGYGYTF. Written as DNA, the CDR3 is TGTGCCAGCAGTTTTGAGGGGGGCTATGGCTACACCTTC.

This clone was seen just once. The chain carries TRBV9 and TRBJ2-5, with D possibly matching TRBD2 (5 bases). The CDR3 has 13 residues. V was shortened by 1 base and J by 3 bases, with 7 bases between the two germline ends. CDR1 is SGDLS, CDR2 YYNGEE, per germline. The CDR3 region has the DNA TGTGCCAGCAGCGTATCTAGCAAAGAGACCCAGTACTTC. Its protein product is CASSVSSKETQYF.

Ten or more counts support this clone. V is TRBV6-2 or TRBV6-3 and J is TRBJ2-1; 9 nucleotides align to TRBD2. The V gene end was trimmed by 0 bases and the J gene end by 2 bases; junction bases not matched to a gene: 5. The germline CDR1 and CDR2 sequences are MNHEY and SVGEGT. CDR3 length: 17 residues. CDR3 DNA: TGTGCCAGCAGTTACTCCGCGGTAGCGGGGGCCTACAATGAGCAGTTCTTC. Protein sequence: CASSYSAVAGAYNEQFF.

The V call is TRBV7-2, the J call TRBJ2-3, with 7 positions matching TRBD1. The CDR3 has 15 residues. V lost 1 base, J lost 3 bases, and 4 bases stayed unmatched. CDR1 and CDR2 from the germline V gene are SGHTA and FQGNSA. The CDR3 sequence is CASSLVVTGTDTQYF. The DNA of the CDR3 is TGTGCCAGCAGCTTAGTGGTGACAGGGACAGATACGCAGTATTTT.

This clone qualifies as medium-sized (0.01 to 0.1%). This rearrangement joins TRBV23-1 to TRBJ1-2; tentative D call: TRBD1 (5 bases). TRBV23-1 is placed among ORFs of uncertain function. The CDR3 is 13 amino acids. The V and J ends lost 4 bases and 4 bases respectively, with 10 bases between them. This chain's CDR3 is CASSPPRGYGYTF. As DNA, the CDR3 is TGCGCCAGCAGTCCACCAAGGGGCTATGGCTACACCTTC.

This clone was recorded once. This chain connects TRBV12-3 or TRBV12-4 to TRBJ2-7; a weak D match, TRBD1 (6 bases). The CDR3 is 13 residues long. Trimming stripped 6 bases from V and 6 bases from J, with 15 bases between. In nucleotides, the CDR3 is TGTGCCAGCAGACGGACAGTTGGTTCCGAGCAGTACTTC. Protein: CASRRTVGSEQYF.

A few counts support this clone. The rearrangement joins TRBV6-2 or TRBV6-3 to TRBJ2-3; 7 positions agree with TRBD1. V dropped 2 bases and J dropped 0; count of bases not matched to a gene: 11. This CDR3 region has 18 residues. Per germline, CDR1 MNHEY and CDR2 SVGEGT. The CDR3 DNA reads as TGTGCCAGCAGTTACGCTCGGACAGGCATGTTCAGCACAGATACGCAGTATTTT. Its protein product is CASSYARTGMFSTDTQYF.